This is a list of T cell receptor beta chains from one sample in a study of T cells after yellow fever vaccination. From the 5' RACE reads, TCRdb called clonotypes with MiXCR, one entry per CDR3 protein. The table shows about 240,000 distinct CDR3 sequences, with about 7% occurring only once. The source material was CD4+ T cells sorted from PBMCs, sampled 15 days after the yellow fever booster vaccination. These receptors originate from a man aged 25-40 years who received the YFV17D yellow fever vaccine. Both conserved end residues are part of each CDR3. Size is stated for part of the rows, as once, few or many counts, or as a class when the clone is expanded.

V,J,size,CDR3
TRBV7-9,TRBJ2-6,many,CASSLRAPTGANVLTF
TRBV12-3/TRBV12-4,TRBJ2-7,many,CASSQTRSYEQYF
TRBV19,TRBJ1-2,few,CASSTPAQGKGYTF
TRBV4-3,TRBJ1-6,few,CASSQHLDAASYNSPLHF
TRBV12-3/TRBV12-4,TRBJ2-3,few,CALRRRLLSTDTQYF
TRBV20-1,TRBJ2-7,few,CSALSGRSSYEQYF
TRBV20-1,TRBJ1-4,many,CSARRGPTNEKLFF
TRBV20-1,TRBJ2-3,many,CSANLVPGLAGGPTDTQYF
TRBV9,TRBJ2-1,few,CASSQQGLARNEQFF
TRBV20-1,TRBJ2-7,-,CSAAAVAQTSEQYF
TRBV7-2,TRBJ2-3,many,CASSRDLNTDTQYF
TRBV12-3/TRBV12-4,TRBJ1-1,many,CASSFRANTEAFF
TRBV4-3,TRBJ2-5,-,CASSQEATGLWETQYF
TRBV11-2,TRBJ2-7,few,CASSPDRVAVLSTYEQYF
TRBV11-2,TRBJ2-1,few,CASSLVGGRRHNEQFF